These 9 T cell receptor beta chains were all obtained from the same sample, sequenced in a study of T cell responses to AZD1222 COVID-19 vaccine. The repertoire was sequenced with immunoSEQ multiplex PCR; TCRdb's copy has only in-frame clones and lacks some. The table has some 150,000 clones, about 89% seen once. The sequenced sample was peripheral blood, obtained on day 0 of AZD1222 vaccination. The source of these receptors is an adult in good health.

The chain recombines TRBV4-3 with TRBJ1-4; D is uncertain. The CDR3 extends over 15 amino acids. From germline, CDR1 is LGHNA and CDR2 YSLEER. The ends were cut back, 3 bases at V and 5 bases at J, with 13 bases in the middle. The CDR3 DNA sequence: TGCGCCAGCAGCCAGAACGACGGATCCAATGAAAAACTGTTTTTT. This sequence encodes CASSQNDGSNEKLFF.

This clone has just a few counts. The rearrangement joins TRBV28 to TRBJ2-6; 9 bases are shared with TRBD1. The CDR3 contains 21 residues. The junction had 13 bases not matched to a gene; V was cut back by 1 base and J by 0 bases. Germline CDR1 MDHEN, CDR2 SYDVKM. CDR3 sequence (DNA): TGTGCCAGCAGTTTATATATTGGGGGGGGACAGGGCTTCTCTGGGGCCAACGTCCTGACTTTC. Protein: CASSLYIGGGQGFSGANVLTF.

This chain joins TRBV19 and TRBJ1-1; 8 bases match TRBD1. Germline V gene lookup returns CDR1 LNHDA and CDR2 SQIVND (reference sequence). V dropped 0 bases and J dropped 10; count of bases not matched to a gene: 16. The CDR3 consists of 17 residues. The CDR3 is CASSIDLDRGEPPRAFF. The CDR3 nucleotides read TGTGCCAGTAGTATAGACCTAGACAGGGGTGAACCCCCGAGAGCTTTCTTT.

The chain has TRBV13 and TRBJ1-2; no firm D call. V gave up 2 bases and J gave up 3 bases, with 4 bases separating them. CDR3 length equals 12 residues. Germline V gene sequence: CDR1 PRHDT, CDR2 FYEKMQ (reference sequence). The chain's CDR3 is CASSLTDYGYTF. DNA of the CDR3: TGTGCCAGCAGCTTAACAGACTATGGCTACACCTTC.

The chain couples TRBV11-2 to TRBJ2-5, with 8 bases that match TRBD1. In germline, CDR1 is SGHAT, CDR2 FQNNGV. Unmatched junction bases numbered 8, after V lost 6 bases and J lost 2 bases. The CDR3 has 15 amino acids. Here the CDR3 reads CASSARTGPQETQYF. The CDR3 nucleotides are TGTGCCAGCAGTGCCCGGACAGGGCCACAAGAGACCCAGTACTTC.

The chain combines TRBV18 with TRBJ2-3, with a weak D call TRBD2 (6 bases). Trimming cost V 1 base and J 2 bases, with 10 bases left between them. CDR1 is KGHSH, CDR2 LQKENI, per germline. The CDR3 sequence is 15 residues long. The CDR3 DNA is TGTGCCAGCTCACCACGGGGGGACCTCACAGATACGCAGTATTTT. Translating gives CASSPRGDLTDTQYF.

The V call is TRBV30, the J call TRBJ1-5, with 10 bases that match TRBD1. The CDR3 length is 17 residues. With 2 bases clipped from V and 7 bases from J, the junction kept 14 bases outside the gene matches. Per the germline V gene, CDR1 is GTSNPN and CDR2 is SVGIG (reference sequence). The CDR3 here is CAWSSSPGQGSGQPQHF. The CDR3 DNA reads TGTGCCTGGAGTTCCTCTCCGGGACAGGGGTCTGGGCAGCCCCAGCATTTT.

V gene TRBV19 combines with J gene TRBJ1-5; D is undetermined. CDR1 LNHDA and CDR2 SQIVND come from the germline V gene (reference sequence). The CDR3 runs 14 residues. Trimming shortened V by 0 bases and J by 0 bases, and 3 bases separated the two germline ends. Here the CDR3 DNA reads TGTGCCAGTAGTATAGACAGTAGCAATCAGCCCCAGCATTTT. Its translation is CASSIDSSNQPQHF.

This chain connects TRBV5-1 to TRBJ2-6; a possible D gene is TRBD2 (6 bases). Trimming removed 2 bases at V and 0 bases at J, with 12 bases between. CDR3 length: 17 residues. Germline values: CDR1 SGHRS, CDR2 YFSETQ. The chain's CDR3 is CASSFSGQYSGANVLTF. For the CDR3, the DNA is TGCGCCAGCAGCTTCAGCGGGCAATACTCTGGGGCCAACGTCCTGACTTTC.